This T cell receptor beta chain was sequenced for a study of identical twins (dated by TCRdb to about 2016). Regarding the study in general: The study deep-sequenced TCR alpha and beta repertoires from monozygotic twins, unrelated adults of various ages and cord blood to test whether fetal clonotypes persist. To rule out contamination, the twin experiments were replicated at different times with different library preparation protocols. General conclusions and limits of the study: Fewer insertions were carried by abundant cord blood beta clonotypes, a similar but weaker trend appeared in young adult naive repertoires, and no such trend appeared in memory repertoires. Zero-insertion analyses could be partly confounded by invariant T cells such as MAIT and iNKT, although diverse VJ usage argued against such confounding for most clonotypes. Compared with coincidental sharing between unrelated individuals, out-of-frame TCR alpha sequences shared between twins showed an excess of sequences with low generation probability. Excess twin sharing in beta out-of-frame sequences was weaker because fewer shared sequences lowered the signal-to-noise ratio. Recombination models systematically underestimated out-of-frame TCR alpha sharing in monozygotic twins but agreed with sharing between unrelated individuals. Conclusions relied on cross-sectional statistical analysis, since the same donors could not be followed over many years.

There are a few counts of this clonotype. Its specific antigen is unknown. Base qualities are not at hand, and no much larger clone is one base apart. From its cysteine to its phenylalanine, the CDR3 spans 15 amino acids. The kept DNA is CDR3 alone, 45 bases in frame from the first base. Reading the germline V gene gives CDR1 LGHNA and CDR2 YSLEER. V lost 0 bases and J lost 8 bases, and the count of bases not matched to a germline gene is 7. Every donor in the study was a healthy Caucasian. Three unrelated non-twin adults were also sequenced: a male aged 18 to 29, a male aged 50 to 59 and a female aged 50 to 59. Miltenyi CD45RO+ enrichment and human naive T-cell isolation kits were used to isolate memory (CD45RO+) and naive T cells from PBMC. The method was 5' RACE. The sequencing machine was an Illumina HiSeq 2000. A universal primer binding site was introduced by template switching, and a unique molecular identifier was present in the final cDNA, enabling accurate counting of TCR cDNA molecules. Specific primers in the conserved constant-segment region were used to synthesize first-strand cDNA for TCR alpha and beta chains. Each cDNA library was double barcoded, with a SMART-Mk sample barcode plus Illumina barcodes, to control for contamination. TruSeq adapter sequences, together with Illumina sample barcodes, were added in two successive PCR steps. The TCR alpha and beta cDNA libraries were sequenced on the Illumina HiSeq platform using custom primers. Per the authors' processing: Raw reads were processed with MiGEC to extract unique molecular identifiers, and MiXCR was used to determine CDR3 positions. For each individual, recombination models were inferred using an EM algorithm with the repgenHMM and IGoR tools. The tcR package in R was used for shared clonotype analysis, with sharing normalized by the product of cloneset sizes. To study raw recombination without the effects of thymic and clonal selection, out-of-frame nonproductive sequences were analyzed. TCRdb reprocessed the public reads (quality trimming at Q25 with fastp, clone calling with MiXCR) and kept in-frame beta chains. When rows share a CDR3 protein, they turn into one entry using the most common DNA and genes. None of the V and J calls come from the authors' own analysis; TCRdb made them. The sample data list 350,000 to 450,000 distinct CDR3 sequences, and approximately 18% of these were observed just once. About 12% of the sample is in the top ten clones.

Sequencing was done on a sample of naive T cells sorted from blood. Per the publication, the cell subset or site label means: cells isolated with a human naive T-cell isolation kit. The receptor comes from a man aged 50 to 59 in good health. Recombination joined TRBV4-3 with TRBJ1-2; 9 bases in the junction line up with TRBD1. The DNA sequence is TGCGCCAGCAGCCAAGAAGGGGACAGGGTCGGAGGCTACACCTTC. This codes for CASSQEGDRVGGYTF.